These 15 T cell receptor beta chains came from one sample sequenced in a study of blood T cell repertoires in COVID-19. The repertoire was sequenced with immunoSEQ multiplex PCR; TCRdb's copy has only in-frame clones and lacks some. The repertoire holds about 220,000 clones, with 87% as singletons. The sample comprised peripheral blood. These receptors all stem from a man aged 40-49 years with active or convalescent COVID-19.

This clone was seen once. The chain couples TRBV5-1 to TRBJ2-4, with 9 bases fitting TRBD1. The trim removed 4 bases at V and 3 bases at J, leaving 11 bases unmatched. CDR1 and CDR2 (germline): SGHRS, YFSETQ. This CDR3 region has 17 residues. The CDR3 DNA is TGCGCCAGCAGCAACCCACAGGGGGCTAGAAACAAAAACATTCAGTACTTC. It specifies CASSNPQGARNKNIQYF.

This chain connects TRBV28 to TRBJ2-5, with TRBD2 matching over 9 bases. The germline V gene encodes CDR1 MDHEN and CDR2 SYDVKM. The CDR3 runs 15 residues. J lost 1 base, V lost 2 bases, and 2 bases had no gene match. The DNA of the CDR3 is TGTGCCAGCAGTTTACTAGCGGGGTCCCAAGAGACCCAGTACTTC. It codes for CASSLLAGSQETQYF.

The chain carries TRBV28 and TRBJ1-6, with D perhaps TRBD1 (5 bases). Per germline, CDR1 MDHEN and CDR2 SYDVKM. This CDR3 has 12 amino acids. V gave up 4 bases and J gave up 14 bases, with 12 bases separating them. The CDR3 DNA reads TGTGCCAGCAGTTCCACATCGGGGGCCCTCCACTTT. Protein product: CASSSTSGALHF. Using reference TRBV28 and TRBJ1-6 for the parts outside the CDR3, the full variable domain is DVKVTQSSRYLVKRTGEKVFLECVQDMDHENMFWYRQDPGLGLRLIYFSYDVKMKEKGDIPEGYSVSREKKERFSLILESASTNQTSMYLCASSSTSGALHFGNGTRLTVT.

Only one count was recorded for this clone. The chain is built from TRBV3-1 (or the pseudogene TRBV3-2) and TRBJ2-3, with 9 bases identical to TRBD2. J was trimmed by 6 bases and V by 5 bases; bases with no gene match: 6. The CDR3 spans 14 residues. Germline loops: CDR1 LGHDT, CDR2 YNNKEL (reference sequence). Here the CDR3 reads CASSFSGSGDTQYF. CDR3 bases: TGTGCCAGCAGCTTTAGCGGGAGCGGGGATACGCAGTATTTT.

The chain is built from TRBV28 and TRBJ1-2; 7 nucleotides line up with TRBD1. The V gene end was trimmed by 3 bases and the J gene end by 0 bases; junction bases not matched to a gene: 13. The length of the CDR3 is 18 residues. The V gene's germline CDR1 is MDHEN and CDR2 SYDVKM. The DNA for the CDR3 is TGTGCCAGCAGTTTGTGGTCCGCGAAACAGGGGTCTAACTATGGCTACACCTTC. The encoded protein is CASSLWSAKQGSNYGYTF.

The chain employs TRBV18 and TRBJ1-2; D unresolved. The length of the CDR3 is 13 residues. V dropped 2 bases and J dropped 7 bases, with 11 bases sitting between them. Germline CDR1 and CDR2: KGHSH and LQKENI. The CDR3 nucleotides are TGTGCCAGCTCACCAACACAAGAGGGTGGCTACACCTTC. Its protein is CASSPTQEGGYTF.

V and J are TRBV5-1 and TRBJ1-3; perhaps TRBD1 as D (6 bases). Trimming removed 0 bases from V and 4 bases from J, with 11 bases in between. The CDR3 totals 15 residues. CDR1 is SGHRS and CDR2 is YFSETQ in the germline V gene. The CDR3 DNA is TGCGCCAGCAGCTTGGTAGGGGGGGAAGGAAACACCATATATTTT. This sequence encodes CASSLVGGEGNTIYF. The whole variable domain, filled in from reference TRBV5-1 and TRBJ1-3, reads KAGVTQTPRYLIKTRGQQVTLSCSPISGHRSVSWYQQTPGQGLQFLFEYFSETQRNKGNFPGRFSGRQFSNSRSEMNVSTLELGDSALYLCASSLVGGEGNTIYFGEGSWLTVV.

On this clone: This CDR3 is also generated by other DNA sequences in the sample. V usage is TRBV19 and J usage is TRBJ1-2; 10 nucleotides line up with TRBD1. The junction had 5 bases not matched to a gene; V was cut back by 6 bases and J by 4 bases. CDR3 size: 14 residues. CDR1 is LNHDA, CDR2 SQIVND, per germline (reference sequence). CDR3 amino acids: CASSRDRGGYGYTF. Written as DNA, the CDR3 is TGTGCCAGTAGCCGGGACAGGGGAGGCTATGGCTACACCTTC. Full variable domain (rest looked up from reference TRBV19 and TRBJ1-2): DGGITQSPKYLFRKEGQNVTLSCEQNLNHDAMYWYRQDPGQGLRLIYYSQIVNDFQKGDIAEGYSVSREKKESFPLTVTSAQKNPTAFYLCASSRDRGGYGYTFGSGTRLTVV.

J is TRBJ2-7 and V is TRBV3-1 (or the pseudogene TRBV3-2), with D maybe TRBD1 (6 bases). Germline V gene data show CDR1 as LGHDT and CDR2 as YNNKEL (reference sequence). Trimming left V 4 bases short and J 2 bases short, with 15 bases between. The CDR3 spans 15 residues. CDR3 protein: CASSRNPTGPYEQYF. As DNA, the CDR3 is TGTGCCAGCAGCCGGAACCCGACAGGTCCCTACGAGCAGTACTTC.

The chain carries TRBV18 and TRBJ1-1, with D perhaps TRBD1 (5 bases). Germline lookup yields CDR1 KGHSH and CDR2 LQKENI. There are 12 residues in the CDR3. V lost 6 bases to trimming and J lost 5 bases, with 10 bases between them. CDR3 sequence reads: CASSGRTTEAFF. CDR3 sequence (DNA): TGTGCCAGCTCTGGTCGGACAACTGAAGCTTTCTTT.

The chain joins TRBV5-4 to TRBJ2-3, with 7 bases that match TRBD1. Germline trimming cut 4 bases from V and 3 bases from J; bases unmatched to any gene: 8. Germline CDR1 and CDR2: SGHNT and YYREEE (reference sequence). This CDR3 is built from 15 residues. CDR3 loop: CASSPGTVSTDTQYF. In nucleotides, the CDR3 is TGTGCCAGCAGCCCGGGGACAGTGAGTACAGATACGCAGTATTTT.

As for this clone: Additional DNA sequences in this sample encode the identical CDR3. The chain links TRBV5-1 to TRBJ1-5; no clear D gene. This CDR3 is built from 15 residues. V was clipped by 0 bases and J by 0 bases, with 7 bases between them. Germline V gene data show CDR1 as SGHRS and CDR2 as YFSETQ. In nucleotides, the CDR3 is TGCGCCAGCAGCTTGGTCGGAGGTAGCAATCAGCCCCAGCATTTT. It yields the protein CASSLVGGSNQPQHF.

The chain has TRBV27 and TRBJ2-1, with TRBD2 identical over 7 bases. Losses at the gene ends were 6 bases for V and 3 bases for J; bases not matched to a gene: 11. In germline, CDR1 is MNHEY, CDR2 SMNVEV (reference sequence). The CDR3 has 16 residues. The CDR3 protein is CASSARGGGYYNEQFF. CDR3 DNA: TGTGCCAGCAGCGCCCGTGGCGGGGGATACTACAATGAGCAGTTCTTC.

The J gene is TRBJ2-7, the V gene TRBV7-6, with TRBD2 identical over 8 bases. Germline trimming cut 0 bases from V and 3 bases from J; bases unmatched to any gene: 7. Germline V CDR1 and CDR2: SGHVS, FNYEAQ. The CDR3 extends over 16 amino acids. The CDR3 bases are TGTGCCAGCAGCTTAGCGGACCCCCTAGCGGGCTACGAGCAGTACTTC. Protein product: CASSLADPLAGYEQYF.

CDR3 bases: TGCGCCAGCAGCACGTCACAGGGGCCTGAAGCTTTCTTT. Its translation is CASSTSQGPEAFF. The V gene is TRBV5-1, the J gene TRBJ1-1; TRBD1 aligns across 7 bases. Germline V CDR1 and CDR2: SGHRS, YFSETQ. The length of the CDR3 is 13 residues. Trimming cost V 4 bases and J 6 bases; bases outside gene matches: 6.